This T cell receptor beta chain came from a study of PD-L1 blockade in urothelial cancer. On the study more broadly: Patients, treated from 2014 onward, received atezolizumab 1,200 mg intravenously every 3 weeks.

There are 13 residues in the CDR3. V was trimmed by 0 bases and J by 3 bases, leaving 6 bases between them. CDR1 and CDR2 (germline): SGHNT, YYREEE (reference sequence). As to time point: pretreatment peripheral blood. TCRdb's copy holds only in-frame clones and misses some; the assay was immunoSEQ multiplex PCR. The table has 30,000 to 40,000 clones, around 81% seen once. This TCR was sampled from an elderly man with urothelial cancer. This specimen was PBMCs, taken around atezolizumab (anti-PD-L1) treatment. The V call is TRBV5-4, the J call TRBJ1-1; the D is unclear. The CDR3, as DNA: TGTGCCAGCAGCTTGGGAGTAGACACTGAAGCTTTCTTT. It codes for CASSLGVDTEAFF.